This T cell receptor beta chain was profiled in a study of CXCR3-negative and CXCR3-positive naive CD8 T cells. Triplicate sorts, 250,000 to 350,000 cells apiece, were made for each CD8+ T cell subset. The naive CD8+ gate required CD45RO-CCR7+CD27+CD95- phenotype. Study-level results: Comparably high diversity was seen in both naive subsets, and much lower diversity in memory CD8+ cells. Naive cells with CXCR3 showed TRB CDR3s that were more hydrophobic than those in CXCR3-negative naive cells.

As for this clonotype: The antigen is not known.

Libraries of TRB cDNA were made by 5' RACE and carried UMIs. No DNA is given; TCRdb re-called the 5' RACE reads and lists each CDR3 protein once. This sample's table reports some 140,000 distinct CDR3 sequences. The CDR3 covers 17 residues. The V gene's germline CDR1 is SGHVS and CDR2 FQNEAQ. The sample was naive CXCR3+ CD8+ T cells from blood. Indicated subset: CD45RO-CCR7+CD27+CD95- naive CD8+ T cells expressing CXCR3 (TNR3+). The source is a human donor in good health. Some clones in this sample may be carry-over from other donors' samples. This sequence joins TRBV7-8 and TRBJ2-1; TCRdb's D call, TRBD2, is unchecked because there is no DNA. The CDR3 loop is CASTEASGTHSYNEQFF.